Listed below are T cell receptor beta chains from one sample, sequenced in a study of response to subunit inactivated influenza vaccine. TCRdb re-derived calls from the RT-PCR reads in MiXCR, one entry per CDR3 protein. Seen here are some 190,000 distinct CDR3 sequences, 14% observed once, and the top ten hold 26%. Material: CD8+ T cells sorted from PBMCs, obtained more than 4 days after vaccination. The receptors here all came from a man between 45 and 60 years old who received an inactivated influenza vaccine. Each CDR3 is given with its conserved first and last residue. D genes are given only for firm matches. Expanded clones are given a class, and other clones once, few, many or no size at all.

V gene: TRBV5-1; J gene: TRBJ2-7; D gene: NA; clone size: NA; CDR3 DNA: TGCGCCAGCAGCAAAAGAGGCTTCCGGGACTCGGAATTGACCTACGAGCAGTACTTC; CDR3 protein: CASSKRGFRDSELTYEQYF
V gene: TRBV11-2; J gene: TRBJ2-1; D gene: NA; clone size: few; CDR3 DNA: TGTGCCAGCAGCTTAGGGTTCCGGCGGGGGCAAACATACAATGAGCAGTTCTTC; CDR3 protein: CASSLGFRRGQTYNEQFF
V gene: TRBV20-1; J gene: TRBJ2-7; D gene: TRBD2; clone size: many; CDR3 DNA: TGCAGTGCTAGAGCCCCTCAACTAGCGACTTACGAGCAGTACTTC; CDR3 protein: CSARAPQLATYEQYF
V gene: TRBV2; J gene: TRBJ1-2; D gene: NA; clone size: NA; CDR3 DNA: TGTGCCAGCAGTGGTGGGCAGACCTGGGGCTACACCTTC; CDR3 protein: CASSGGQTWGYTF
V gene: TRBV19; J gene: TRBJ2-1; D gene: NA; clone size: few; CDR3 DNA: TGTGCCAGTAGTATCACGGCGAAGGGCGCCTACAATGAGCAGTTCTTC; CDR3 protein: CASSITAKGAYNEQFF
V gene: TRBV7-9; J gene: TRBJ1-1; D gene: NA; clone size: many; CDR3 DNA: TGTGCCAGCGGCTCCGGGGCTGAAGCTTTCTTT; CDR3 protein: CASGSGAEAFF
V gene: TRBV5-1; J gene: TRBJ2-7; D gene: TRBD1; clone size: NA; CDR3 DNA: TGCGCCAGCAGTCTCCGGACAGGGTACTACGAGCAGTACTTC; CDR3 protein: CASSLRTGYYEQYF
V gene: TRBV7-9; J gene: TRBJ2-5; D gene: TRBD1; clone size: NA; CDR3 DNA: TGTGCCAGCAGCCCTACCCGACAGGGGGCTAGAGAGACCCAGTACTTC; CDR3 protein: CASSPTRQGARETQYF
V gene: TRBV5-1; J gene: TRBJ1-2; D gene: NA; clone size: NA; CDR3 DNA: TGCGCCAGCAGCCCCGCTGACTATGGCTACACCTTC; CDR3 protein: CASSPADYGYTF
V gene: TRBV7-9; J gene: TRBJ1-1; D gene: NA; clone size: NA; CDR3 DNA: TGTGCCAGCAAAGCCTCGGCGGCCAACACTGAAGCTTTCTTT; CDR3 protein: CASKASAANTEAFF
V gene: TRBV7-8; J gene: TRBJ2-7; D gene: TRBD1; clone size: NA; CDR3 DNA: TGTGCCAGCAGCTCCACAGGGGGACTGTACGAGCAGTACTTC; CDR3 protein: CASSSTGGLYEQYF
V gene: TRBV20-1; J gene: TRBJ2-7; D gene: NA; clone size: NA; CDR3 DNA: TGCAGTGCCTATGACGGACTCCCCTACGAGCAGTACTTC; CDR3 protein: CSAYDGLPYEQYF
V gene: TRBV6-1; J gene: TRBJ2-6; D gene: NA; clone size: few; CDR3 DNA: TGTGCCAGTAGAGCCGGGGTCTCTGGGGCCAACGTCCTGACTTTC; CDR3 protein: CASRAGVSGANVLTF
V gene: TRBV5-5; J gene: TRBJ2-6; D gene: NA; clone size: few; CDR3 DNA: TGTGCCAGCAGCTTGGCCATCCAGGAGGACCTCTGGGCCAACGTCCTGACTTTC; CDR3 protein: CASSLAIQEDLWANVLTF
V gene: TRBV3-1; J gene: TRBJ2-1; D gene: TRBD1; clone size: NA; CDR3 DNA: TGTGCCACCTCCCAAGATCGGTTTGGCAGGGGGCTTGGCAATGAGCAGTTCTTC; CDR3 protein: CATSQDRFGRGLGNEQFF
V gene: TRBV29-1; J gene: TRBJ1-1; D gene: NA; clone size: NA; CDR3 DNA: TGCAGCGTTGAGTCAGGGAACACTGAAGCTTTCTTT; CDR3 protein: CSVESGNTEAFF
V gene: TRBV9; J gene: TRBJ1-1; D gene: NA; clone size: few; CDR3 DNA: TGTGCCAGCAGCGCCTTGGGACTTGAAGCTTTCTTT; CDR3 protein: CASSALGLEAFF
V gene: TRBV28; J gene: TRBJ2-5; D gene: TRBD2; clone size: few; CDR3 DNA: TGTGCCAGCAGTTTAAGTCTAGCGGTCCTTGAGACCCAGTACTTC; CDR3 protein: CASSLSLAVLETQYF
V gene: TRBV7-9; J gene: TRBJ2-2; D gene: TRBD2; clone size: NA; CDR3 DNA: TGTGCCAGCAGCTTGGGACTAGCGGGGGGAACCGGGGAGCTGTTTTTT; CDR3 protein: CASSLGLAGGTGELFF
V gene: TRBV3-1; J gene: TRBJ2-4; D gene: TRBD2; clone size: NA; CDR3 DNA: TGTGCCAGCAGCCAAGGGTACGGACTAGCGGGAGAGATTCAGTACTTC; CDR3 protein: CASSQGYGLAGEIQYF
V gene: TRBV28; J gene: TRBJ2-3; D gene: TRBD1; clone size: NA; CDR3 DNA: TGTGCCAGCAGCCCCCTCAGGACAGGGACACTGGTTACGCAGTATTTT; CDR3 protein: CASSPLRTGTLVTQYF
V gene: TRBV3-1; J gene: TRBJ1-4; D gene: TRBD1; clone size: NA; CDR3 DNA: TGTGCCAGCAGCCTCCAGACAGGGCCGCATGAAAAACTGTTTTTT; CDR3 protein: CASSLQTGPHEKLFF
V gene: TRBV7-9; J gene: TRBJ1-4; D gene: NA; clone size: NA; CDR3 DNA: TGTGCCAGCAAACTGGGGGCAACTAATGAAAAACTGTTTTTT; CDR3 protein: CASKLGATNEKLFF
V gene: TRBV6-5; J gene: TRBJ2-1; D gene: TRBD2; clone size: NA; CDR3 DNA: TGTGCCAGCAGTTACTCGACGGTAGCGGGAGCGGGTGAGCAGTTCTTC; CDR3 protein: CASSYSTVAGAGEQFF
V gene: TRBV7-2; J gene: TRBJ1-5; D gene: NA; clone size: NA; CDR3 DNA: TGTGCCAGCAGCTTGTATCCGGTTTATAGCAATCAGCCCCAGCATTTT; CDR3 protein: CASSLYPVYSNQPQHF
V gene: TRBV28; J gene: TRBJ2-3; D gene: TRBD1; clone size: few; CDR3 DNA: TGTGCCAGCAGTTTTGAGGACAGGGGCCATACGCAGTATTTT; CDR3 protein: CASSFEDRGHTQYF
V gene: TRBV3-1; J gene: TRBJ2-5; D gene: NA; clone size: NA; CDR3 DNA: TGTGCCAGCAGCCAAGATCTAACGTACCAAGAGACCCAGTACTTC; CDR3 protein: CASSQDLTYQETQYF
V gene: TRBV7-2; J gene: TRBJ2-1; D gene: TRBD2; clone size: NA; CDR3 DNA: TGTGCCAGCAGCTTAGTTAGCGGGAGGGCCCATGAGCAGTTCTTC; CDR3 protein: CASSLVSGRAHEQFF